These 15 T cell receptor beta chains were sequenced from one sample in a study of OX40 agonist ivuxolimab in advanced cancers. Here immunoSEQ multiplex PCR was the method, and the copy in TCRdb shows in-frame clones only, minus some. The sample records about 68,000 clones, nearly 85% being singletons. Sequencing was performed on CD4+ or CD8+ T cells sorted from blood, taken in a trial of the OX40 agonist ivuxolimab. The receptors originated from an adult with an advanced solid tumor such as melanoma, head and neck, liver or kidney cancer.

The gene calls are TRBV7-6 and TRBJ2-2; 10 nucleotides line up with TRBD2. Germline V gives CDR1 SGHVS, CDR2 FNYEAQ. Trimming took 5 bases from V and 0 from J; bases not matched to a gene: 9. The CDR3 runs 18 residues. The CDR3 reads CASSPRLAGLANTGELFF. CDR3 nucleotide sequence: TGTGCCAGCAGCCCAAGACTAGCGGGTTTGGCGAACACCGGGGAGCTGTTTTTT.

V is TRBV15 and J is TRBJ2-7, with D maybe TRBD2 (6 bases). V was trimmed by 0 bases and J by 2 bases, leaving 14 bases between them. This CDR3 spans 16 amino acids. Per the germline V gene, CDR1 is LNHNV and CDR2 is YYDKDF (reference sequence). CDR3 amino acids: CATSRDRLANTYEQYF. The CDR3 DNA reads as TGTGCCACCAGCAGAGATCGGCTAGCGAACACCTACGAGCAGTACTTC. Complete variable domain (other parts from reference TRBV15 and TRBJ2-7): DAMVIQNPRYQVTQFGKPVTLSCSQTLNHNVMYWYQQKSSQAPKLLFHYYDKDFNNEADTPDNFQSRRPNTSFCFLDIRSPGLGDTAMYLCATSRDRLANTYEQYFGPGTRLTVT.

The J gene is TRBJ2-6, the V gene TRBV11-3; the D call may be TRBD1 or TRBD2 (5 bases each). This CDR3 contains 15 residues. From germline, CDR1 is SGHNT and CDR2 YENEEA. The germline V and J ends were trimmed by 4 bases and 4 bases, with 11 bases remaining between them. This CDR3 reads CASSSGRGGANVLTF. The CDR3 region has the DNA TGTGCCAGCAGCTCGGGGCGCGGCGGGGCCAACGTCCTGACTTTC.

The chain links TRBV19 to TRBJ2-2; 7 bases fit TRBD1. After removal of 6 bases from V and 5 bases from J, the junction contained 12 bases not matched to a gene. Germline values: CDR1 LNHDA, CDR2 SQIVND (reference sequence). The length of the CDR3 is 16 residues. In nucleotides, the CDR3 is TGTGCCAGTAGGAAACCAGGGGGAGTCGGTACCGGGGAGCTGTTTTTT. Translating it yields CASRKPGGVGTGELFF.

This clone occurred once. The rearrangement joins TRBV9 to TRBJ2-7; D unclear. This CDR3 has 14 residues. Germline CDR1 reads SGDLS; CDR2 reads YYNGEE. The ends were cut back, 0 bases at V and 2 bases at J, with 9 bases in the middle. CDR3 in DNA: TGTGCCAGCAGCGTAGTTGACAAGCCCTACGAGCAGTACTTC. The encoded protein is CASSVVDKPYEQYF. Looking up the rest from reference TRBV9 and TRBJ2-7 gives the full variable domain: DSGVTQTPKHLITATGQRVTLRCSPRSGDLSVYWYQQSLDQGLQFLIQYYNGEERAKGNILERFSAQQFPDLHSELNLSSLELGDSALYFCASSVVDKPYEQYFGPGTRLTVT.

The chain couples TRBV7-2 to TRBJ1-2; D remains ambiguous. V lost 5 bases, J lost 7 bases, and 11 bases lay in between. CDR3 length equals 12 residues. CDR1 and CDR2 (germline): SGHTA, FQGNSA. In DNA, the CDR3 is TGTGCCAGCAGCCTCGCGGGAGGTGGCTACACCTTC. As protein: CASSLAGGGYTF.

V gene TRBV5-1 combines with J gene TRBJ2-4, with D possibly matching TRBD2 (5 bases). Germline assignment: CDR1 SGHRS and CDR2 YFSETQ. The CDR3 is 13 amino acids. The germline V and J ends were trimmed by 4 bases and 9 bases, with 14 bases remaining between them. The CDR3 here is CASSLTVGSIQYF. For the CDR3, the DNA is TGCGCCAGCAGCCTGACCGTTGGGAGCATTCAGTACTTC.

The CDR3 here is CASSYSPLQGGSSSPLHF. The CDR3 coding sequence is TGCGCCAGCAGCTACTCACCTCTACAGGGAGGCAGTAGTTCACCCCTCCACTTT. The chain uses TRBV5-1 and TRBJ1-6; TRBD1 is a possible D gene (6 bases). Trimming shortened V by 3 bases and J by 9 bases, and 25 bases separated the two germline ends. Germline assignment: CDR1 SGHRS and CDR2 YFSETQ. The CDR3 spans 18 residues.

The chain employs TRBV19 and TRBJ2-3; D gene unclear. The germline V gene has CDR1 LNHDA and CDR2 SQIVND (reference sequence). The CDR3 length is 13 residues. The V gene lost 5 bases and the J gene lost 4 bases, with 10 bases spanning the gap. CDR3: CASSVPQADTQYF. CDR3 nucleotide sequence: TGTGCCAGTAGTGTCCCCCAGGCAGATACGCAGTATTTT.

V is TRBV5-1 and J is TRBJ2-3; 9 bases line up with TRBD2. CDR3 length equals 16 residues. The V and J ends lost 1 base and 2 bases, in that order; junction bases with no gene match: 5. Germline V gene sequence: CDR1 SGHRS, CDR2 YFSETQ. CDR3 residues: CASSLLPSGATDTQYF. The CDR3, as DNA: TGCGCCAGCAGCTTGCTCCCTAGCGGGGCCACAGATACGCAGTATTTT.

The chain recombines TRBV7-2 with TRBJ2-5; D may correspond to TRBD1 or TRBD2 (6 bases each). The CDR3 length is 15 residues. The V gene lost 3 bases and the J gene lost 2 bases, with 13 bases spanning the gap. From germline, CDR1 is SGHTA and CDR2 FQGNSA. The CDR3 region has the DNA TGTGCCAGCAGCTTGGGGGCGGGGACGCAAGAGACCCAGTACTTC. This sequence encodes CASSLGAGTQETQYF.

V and J are TRBV14 and TRBJ2-3; no definite D call. V was clipped by 0 bases and J by 2 bases, with 12 bases between them. The CDR3 is 16 amino acids. Per the germline V gene, CDR1 is SGHDN and CDR2 is FVKESK. The CDR3 region is CASSQDWVVDTDTQYF. DNA of the CDR3: TGTGCCAGCAGCCAAGATTGGGTGGTTGACACAGATACGCAGTATTTT.

V usage is TRBV14 and J usage is TRBJ1-1; TRBD1 agrees at 7 bases. The J segment lost 0 bases and the V segment lost 4 bases, leaving 8 bases of the junction unmatched. Germline CDR1 SGHDN, CDR2 FVKESK. CDR3 length: 16 residues. The CDR3 region has the DNA TGTGCCAGCAGCCTTAATCTGGGACAGATGAACACTGAAGCTTTCTTT. Its translation is CASSLNLGQMNTEAFF.

The chain is built from TRBV28 and TRBJ1-2; TRBD1 matches at 7 bases. CDR3 size: 12 residues. Losses at the gene ends were 6 bases for V and 6 bases for J; bases not matched to a gene: 4. CDR1 is MDHEN, CDR2 SYDVKM, per germline. DNA of the CDR3: TGTGCCAGCAGGGGGCAGGGGGATGGCTACACCTTC. Translating gives CASRGQGDGYTF.

This sequence joins TRBV19 and TRBJ2-2, with 9 bases lining up with TRBD1. The CDR3 runs 16 residues. Germline CDR1 and CDR2: LNHDA and SQIVND (reference sequence). With V trimmed by 3 bases and J by 6 bases, 8 bases remained unmatched. The CDR3, as DNA: TGTGCCAGTAGTATTTTGGGACAGGGTTCGGCCGGGGAGCTGTTTTTT. Protein: CASSILGQGSAGELFF.